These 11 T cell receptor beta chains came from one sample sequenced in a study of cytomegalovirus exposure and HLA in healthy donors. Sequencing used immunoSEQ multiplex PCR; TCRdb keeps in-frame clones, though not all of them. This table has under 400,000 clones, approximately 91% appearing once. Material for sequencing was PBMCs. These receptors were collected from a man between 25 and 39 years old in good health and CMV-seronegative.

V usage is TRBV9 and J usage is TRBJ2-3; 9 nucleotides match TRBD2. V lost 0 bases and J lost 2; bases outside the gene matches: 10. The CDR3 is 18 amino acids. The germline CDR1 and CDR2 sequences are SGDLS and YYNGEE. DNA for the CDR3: TGTGCCAGCAGCGTAGGATTCGCTAGCGGGGTGAACACAGATACGCAGTATTTT. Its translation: CASSVGFASGVNTDTQYF.

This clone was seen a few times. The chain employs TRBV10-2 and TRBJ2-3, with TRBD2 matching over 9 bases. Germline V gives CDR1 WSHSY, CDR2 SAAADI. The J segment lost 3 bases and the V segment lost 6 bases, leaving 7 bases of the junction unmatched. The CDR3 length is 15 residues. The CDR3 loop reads CASRSGGGATDTQYF. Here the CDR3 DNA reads TGCGCCAGCAGAAGTGGCGGGGGGGCAACAGATACGCAGTATTTT.

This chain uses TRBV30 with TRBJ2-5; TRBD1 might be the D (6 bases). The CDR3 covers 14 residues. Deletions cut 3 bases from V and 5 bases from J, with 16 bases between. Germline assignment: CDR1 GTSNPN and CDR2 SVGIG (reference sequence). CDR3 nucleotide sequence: TGTGCCTGGAGCCGACCTACAGGGATCGAGACCCAGTACTTC. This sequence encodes CAWSRPTGIETQYF.

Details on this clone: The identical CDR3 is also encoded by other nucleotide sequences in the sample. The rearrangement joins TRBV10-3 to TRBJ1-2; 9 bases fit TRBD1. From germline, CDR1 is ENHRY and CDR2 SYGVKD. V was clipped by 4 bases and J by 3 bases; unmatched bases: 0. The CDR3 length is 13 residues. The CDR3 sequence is CAISGTGDYGYTF. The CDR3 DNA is TGTGCCATCAGTGGGACAGGGGACTATGGCTACACCTTC.

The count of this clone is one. CDR3 in amino acids: CASSSIGQLIDEQYF. CDR3 sequence (DNA): TGCGCCAGCAGCTCGATCGGACAGCTAATCGACGAGCAGTACTTC. The chain couples TRBV5-1 to TRBJ2-7; the D gene is possibly TRBD1 (6 bases). The CDR3 sequence is 15 residues long. The V gene lost 3 bases and the J gene lost 5 bases, with 18 bases spanning the gap. CDR1 is SGHRS, CDR2 YFSETQ, per germline.

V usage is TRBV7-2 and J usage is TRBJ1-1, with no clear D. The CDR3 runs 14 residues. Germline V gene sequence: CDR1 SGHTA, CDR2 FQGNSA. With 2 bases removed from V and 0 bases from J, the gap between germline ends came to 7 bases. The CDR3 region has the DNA TGTGCCAGCAGCTTACGGGGATTGAACACTGAAGCTTTCTTT. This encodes CASSLRGLNTEAFF.

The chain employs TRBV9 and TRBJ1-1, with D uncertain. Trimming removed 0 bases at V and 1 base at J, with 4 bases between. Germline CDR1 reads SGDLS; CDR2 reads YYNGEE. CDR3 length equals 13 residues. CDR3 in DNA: TGTGCCAGCAGCGTAGCCAGGAACACTGAAGCTTTCTTT. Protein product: CASSVARNTEAFF.

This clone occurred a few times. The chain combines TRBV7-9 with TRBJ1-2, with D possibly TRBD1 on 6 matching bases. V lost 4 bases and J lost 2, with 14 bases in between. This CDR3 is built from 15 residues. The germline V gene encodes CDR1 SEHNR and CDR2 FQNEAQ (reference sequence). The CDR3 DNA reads TGTGCCAGCAGCTCAACCCGGACAGCCAACTATGGCTACACCTTC. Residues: CASSSTRTANYGYTF.

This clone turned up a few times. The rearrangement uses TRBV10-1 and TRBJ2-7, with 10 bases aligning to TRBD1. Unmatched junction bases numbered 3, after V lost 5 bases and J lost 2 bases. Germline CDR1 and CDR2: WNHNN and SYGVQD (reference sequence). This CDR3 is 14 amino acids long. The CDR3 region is CASSYDRGPYEQYF. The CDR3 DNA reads TGCGCCAGCAGTTATGACAGGGGGCCCTACGAGCAGTACTTC.

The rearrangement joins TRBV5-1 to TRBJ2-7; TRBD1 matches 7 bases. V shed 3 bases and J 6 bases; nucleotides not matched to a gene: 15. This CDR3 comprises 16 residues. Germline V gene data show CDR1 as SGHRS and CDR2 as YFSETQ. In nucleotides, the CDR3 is TGCGCCAGCAGCTGGGGAGAGCGACAGGGCTTGTTCGAGCAGTACTTC. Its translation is CASSWGERQGLFEQYF. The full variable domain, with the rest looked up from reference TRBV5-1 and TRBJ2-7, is KAGVTQTPRYLIKTRGQQVTLSCSPISGHRSVSWYQQTPGQGLQFLFEYFSETQRNKGNFPGRFSGRQFSNSRSEMNVSTLELGDSALYLCASSWGERQGLFEQYFGPGTRLTVT.

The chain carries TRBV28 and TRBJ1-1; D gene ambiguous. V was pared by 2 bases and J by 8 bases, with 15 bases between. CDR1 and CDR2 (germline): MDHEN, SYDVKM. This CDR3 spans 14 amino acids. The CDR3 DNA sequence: TGTGCCAGCAGTTTAGCGACCACGGGTCACGAAGCTTTCTTT. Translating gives CASSLATTGHEAFF.